This entry describes one TCR beta chain. Its antigen remains unknown. The V gene's germline CDR1 is SGHNT and CDR2 YYREEE (reference sequence). Between the trimmed V and J ends, which lost 4 bases and 1 base, there was a span of 11 bases. The CDR3 runs to 14 residues. This record comes from a study of shared clonotypes between healthy human individuals. Study in general: Plates per donor: three CD4 naive, three CD4 memory, two CD8 naive, one CD8 memory.

Overall study findings and caveats: A generally larger estimated richness was seen in naive subsets than in memory subsets. The study's rarefaction showed incomplete sorted-subset sequencing despite large depth.

The deep-level immunoSEQ assay was used. The data were produced by immunoSEQ multiplex PCR, yet TCRdb's version contains in-frame clones alone and is incomplete. The table has about 2.4 million clones, over 85% seen once. The TCR sequence derives from a man younger than 30 in good health. The chain links TRBV5-4 to TRBJ1-1, with a possible D match to TRBD1 (6 bases). The source material was naive CD4+ T cells sorted from blood. The sample's subset: CD45RA+ positively selected. DNA for the CDR3: TGTGCCAGCAGCACAGGGATGAAGAACACTGAAGCTTTCTTT. Its protein product is CASSTGMKNTEAFF.